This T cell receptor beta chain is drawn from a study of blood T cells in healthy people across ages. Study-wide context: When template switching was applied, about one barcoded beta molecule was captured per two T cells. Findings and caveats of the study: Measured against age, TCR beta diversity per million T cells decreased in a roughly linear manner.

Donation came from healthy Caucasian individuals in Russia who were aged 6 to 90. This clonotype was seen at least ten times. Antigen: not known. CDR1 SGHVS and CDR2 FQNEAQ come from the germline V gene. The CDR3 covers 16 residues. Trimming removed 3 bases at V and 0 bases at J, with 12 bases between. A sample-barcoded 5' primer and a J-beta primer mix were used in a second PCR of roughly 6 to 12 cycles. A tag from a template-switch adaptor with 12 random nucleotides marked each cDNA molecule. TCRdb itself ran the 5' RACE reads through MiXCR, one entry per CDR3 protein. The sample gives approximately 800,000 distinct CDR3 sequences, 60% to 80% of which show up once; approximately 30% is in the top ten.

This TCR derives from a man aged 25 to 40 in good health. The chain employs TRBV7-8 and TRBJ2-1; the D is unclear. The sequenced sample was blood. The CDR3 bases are TGTGCCAGCAGCTTTGGGTTAGGAGTCTCCTACAATGAGCAGTTCTTC. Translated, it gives CASSFGLGVSYNEQFF.